This T cell receptor (beta chain) was retrieved from a study of blood T cell repertoires in COVID-19. Turning to the study itself: Samples representing acute and convalescent COVID-19 were sourced from the United States, Italy and Spain. From T cells, B-cell-depleted T cells, or PBMCs came the material, which was cDNA or gDNA.

In the original workflow: Reference gene primer amplification in the assay estimated nucleated cell counts. Repertoires were generated with immunoSEQ multiplex PCR, while TCRdb's copy carries only in-frame clones and drops some. From that table come the V and J calls and clone size; the DNA was used to work out D and trimming. The repertoire holds approximately 140,000 clones, approximately 84% seen once, with under 10% in the top ten. Per the germline V gene, CDR1 is MDHEN and CDR2 is SYDVKM. Trimming removed 4 bases at V and 2 bases at J, with 9 bases between. CDR3 length equals 14 residues. This clonotype was obtained from a woman of 80 years or more in a cohort sampled during active or convalescent COVID-19. V and J are TRBV28 and TRBJ2-4; TRBD2 is a possible D gene (5 bases). The sequenced sample consisted of peripheral blood. The CDR3 reads CASSYEGSKNIQYF. CDR3 DNA sequence: TGTGCCAGCAGTTACGAGGGTTCCAAAAACATTCAGTACTTC.